A selection of T cell receptor beta chains follows, all from one sample in a study of blood T cell repertoires in COVID-19. TCRdb's table, derived via immunoSEQ multiplex PCR, lists solely in-frame clones and lacks some. This table holds under 250,000 clones, approximately 92% found once. Sequencing input: PBMCs or T cells enriched from blood (not recorded which). These TCRs come from a young woman in a cohort exposed to, infected with or recovered from COVID-19 (not recorded which). Each CDR3 is given with its conserved first and last residue. A D gene is named only where the DNA matches it firmly. Not every row has a clone size; where given, it reads once, few, many or a size class.

J,D,size,V,DNA,CDR3
TRBJ2-7,-,-,TRBV19,TGTGCCAGTAGTAAACGAACAAGCGACGAGCAGTACTTC,CASSKRTSDEQYF
TRBJ1-5,TRBD1,-,TRBV19,TGTGCCAGCAGCAGGGGGCTTGGACAGGACAATCAGCCCCAGCATTTT,CASSRGLGQDNQPQHF
TRBJ2-3,-,-,TRBV25-1,TGTGCCAGCAGTGAAGGTCAGGTCACAGATACGCAGTATTTT,CASSEGQVTDTQYF
TRBJ1-1,-,-,TRBV5-6,TGTGCCAGCAGCTTGGTCCTTCCGAACACTGAAGCTTTCTTT,CASSLVLPNTEAFF
TRBJ2-1,-,-,TRBV30,TGTGCCTGGAGTGTACTCACACCGGGAACCTACAATGAGCAGTTCTTC,CAWSVLTPGTYNEQFF
TRBJ1-5,-,many,TRBV4-1,TGCGCCAGCAGCCAGACCGGCACGGACAGAGACTATCAGCCCCAGCATTTT,CASSQTGTDRDYQPQHF
TRBJ2-5,-,-,TRBV19,TGTGCCAGTAGTATAGAGGGGGCGGGAGCCACAACAGGGACCCAGTACTTC,CASSIEGAGATTGTQYF
TRBJ1-2,TRBD1,many,TRBV5-1,TGCGCCAGCAGCTTCGGGACAGTCTATGGCTACACCTTC,CASSFGTVYGYTF
TRBJ1-2,-,-,TRBV7-9,TGTGCCAGCAGCTCGCAGGGGCCCCAGGGGTATGGCTACACCTTC,CASSSQGPQGYGYTF
TRBJ2-1,TRBD2,-,TRBV7-2,TGTGCCAGCAGCCCAACACTAGCGGGAGCAGGATCCTACAATGAGCAGTTCTTC,CASSPTLAGAGSYNEQFF
TRBJ1-2,-,-,TRBV29-1,TGCAGCGTTGAAGATCGTGAGGCTCGAGCTAACTATGGCTACACCTTC,CSVEDREARANYGYTF
TRBJ1-5,-,-,TRBV5-5,TGTGCCAGCAGCTTGCGCTCAGGCTTCAATCAGCCCCAGCATTTT,CASSLRSGFNQPQHF
TRBJ1-5,TRBD1,-,TRBV5-1,TGCGCCAGCAGCGAGACAGGGGATCAGCCCCAGCATTTT,CASSETGDQPQHF
TRBJ2-3,TRBD2,-,TRBV7-6,TGTGCCAGCAGCTTAGCGGGGGGGGTTCCGGATACGCAGTATTTT,CASSLAGGVPDTQYF
TRBJ1-4,TRBD1,-,TRBV12-5,TGTGCTAGTGGTCAAACAGGGGTTGAAAAACTGTTTTTT,CASGQTGVEKLFF
TRBJ1-5,-,-,TRBV7-8,TGTGCCAGCAGCTTAAGACAGCCTAATCAGCCCCAGCATTTT,CASSLRQPNQPQHF
TRBJ2-3,TRBD2,-,TRBV5-1,TGCGCCAGCAGCGCCACCACTAGCGGGAGGACAGATACGCAGTATTTT,CASSATTSGRTDTQYF
TRBJ1-5,-,once,TRBV7-8,TGTGCCAGCTCCCGGGGGGGCCGTTCTCTCGGGCAGCCCCAGCATTTT,CASSRGGRSLGQPQHF
TRBJ2-7,-,-,TRBV18,TGTGCCAGCTCACCCCAGGTTGAGGGTACGAACGAGCAGTACTTC,CASSPQVEGTNEQYF
TRBJ1-5,-,-,TRBV28,TGTGCCAGCAGTCCGTTTTCGGGAAGTGGTCAGCCCCAGCATTTT,CASSPFSGSGQPQHF
TRBJ2-7,TRBD2,once,TRBV5-1,TGCGCCAGCAGCTTGACTAGCGGGACCTACGAGCAGTACTTC,CASSLTSGTYEQYF
TRBJ2-1,TRBD1,-,TRBV5-1,TGCGCCAGCAGCATACGACAGGGGGCTAATGAGCAGTTCTTC,CASSIRQGANEQFF
TRBJ2-3,TRBD1,once,TRBV3-1/TRBV3-2,TGTGCCAGCAGCCAAACAGGGGGCAACACAGATACGCAGTATTTT,CASSQTGGNTDTQYF
TRBJ2-7,TRBD1,-,TRBV5-1,TGCGCCAGCAGCTTGGAGGGGACAGGGACGAGCTCCTACGAGCAGTACTTC,CASSLEGTGTSSYEQYF
TRBJ2-3,TRBD2,-,TRBV24-1,TGTGCCACCAGTGCCCTGACTAGCGGTAGCACAGATACGCAGTATTTT,CATSALTSGSTDTQYF
TRBJ1-2,TRBD1,-,TRBV6-5,TGTGCCAGCAGCTCGACAGGGAAGGGTCACTATGGCTACACCTTC,CASSSTGKGHYGYTF
TRBJ2-1,-,-,TRBV7-9,TGTGCCAGCAGCTTAGCGGCTGGGCAGTACAATGAGCAGTTCTTC,CASSLAAGQYNEQFF
TRBJ2-3,TRBD2,-,TRBV18,TGTGCCAGCTCACCAGTAGCGGGGGAAGATACGCAGTATTTT,CASSPVAGEDTQYF
TRBJ2-3,TRBD2,-,TRBV3-1/TRBV3-2,TGTGCCAGCAGCCCTTTAGCGGGGCTCACAGATACGCAGTATTTT,CASSPLAGLTDTQYF
TRBJ1-5,-,-,TRBV10-1,TGCGCCATCAGAATCAGACAGCCCCAGCATTTT,CAIRIRQPQHF
TRBJ2-5,TRBD2,once,TRBV10-3,TGTGCCATCAGCCTAGCGGGGGGCCAAGAGACCCAGTACTTC,CAISLAGGQETQYF
TRBJ1-6,TRBD1,-,TRBV6-5,TGTGCCAGCACCCAGACAGGGGGTAATTCACCCCTCCACTTT,CASTQTGGNSPLHF
TRBJ1-1,-,-,TRBV5-5,TGTGCCAGCACCGATGGAGGGAAATTGAACACTGAAGCTTTCTTT,CASTDGGKLNTEAFF
TRBJ1-6,-,-,TRBV9,TGTGCCAGCAGCGAGGTGCAGGGAGGCTCACCCCTCCACTTT,CASSEVQGGSPLHF
TRBJ1-5,-,-,TRBV3-1/TRBV3-2,TGTGCCAGCAGCCAAGCAGGGGTTTTGGGCCAGCCCCAGCATTTT,CASSQAGVLGQPQHF
TRBJ1-5,-,-,TRBV12-2,TGTGCAAGTCGCTTAACCGGACGGGACTATCAGCCCCAGCATTTT,CASRLTGRDYQPQHF
TRBJ2-5,TRBD2,-,TRBV7-9,TGTGCCAGCAGCTCATCGGGACGACTAGCGGGAGACCGGGAGACCCAGTACTTC,CASSSSGRLAGDRETQYF
TRBJ2-6,-,-,TRBV27,TGTGCCAGCAGCCTGCAGGGGGCCAACGTCCTGACTTTC,CASSLQGANVLTF
TRBJ1-5,-,-,TRBV24-1,TGTGCCACCAGCCACCCAGGCGATCAGCCCCAGCATTTT,CATSHPGDQPQHF
TRBJ1-1,-,once,TRBV11-1,TGTGCCAGCAGCACCCGACAGAACACTGAAGCTTTCTTT,CASSTRQNTEAFF
TRBJ1-2,TRBD1,-,TRBV28,TGTGCCAGTGACAGGGGGGGCACCTATGGCTACACCTTC,CASDRGGTYGYTF